A selection of T cell receptor beta chains follows, all from one sample in a study of blood T cell repertoires in COVID-19. Here immunoSEQ multiplex PCR was the method, and the copy in TCRdb shows in-frame clones only, minus some. This sample has 400,000 to 550,000 clones, with approximately 90% found just once. The sequenced material came from PBMCs or T cells enriched from blood (not recorded which). These TCRs come from a woman under 30 with acute COVID-19. CDR3s include the opening cysteine and the closing phenylalanine or tryptophan. The order of the fields is clone size, V gene, J gene, D gene, CDR3 protein, CDR3 DNA. A D gene is named only where the DNA matches it firmly. Clone size, where shown, is once, few, many, or a class for clones that have expanded.

-	TRBV2	TRBJ2-1	TRBD2	CASKGPSGYNEQFF	TGTGCCAGCAAGGGGCCTAGCGGGTACAATGAGCAGTTCTTC
few	TRBV18	TRBJ1-3	-	CASSPRRSSGNTIYF	TGTGCCAGCTCACCAAGGAGGAGCTCTGGAAACACCATATATTTT
few	TRBV6-5	TRBJ1-1	TRBD1	CASSYRDRGSEAFF	TGTGCCAGCAGTTACCGGGACAGGGGTTCTGAAGCTTTCTTT
-	TRBV18	TRBJ2-3	-	CASSPPGLEIHSTDTQYF	TGTGCCAGCTCACCACCCGGCCTAGAGATACATAGCACAGATACGCAGTATTTT
-	TRBV5-1	TRBJ2-1	-	CASSENSGSYNEQFF	TGCGCCAGCAGCGAGAACAGCGGATCCTACAATGAGCAGTTCTTC
-	TRBV5-1	TRBJ1-5	TRBD1	CASSLGTGDWQPQHF	TGCGCCAGCAGCCTTGGGACAGGGGATTGGCAGCCCCAGCATTTT
-	TRBV12-3/TRBV12-4	TRBJ1-1	-	CASSPQGPTEAFF	TGTGCCAGCAGCCCACAGGGTCCCACTGAAGCTTTCTTT
once	TRBV29-1	TRBJ2-1	-	CSAEGQKYNEQFF	TGCAGCGCCGAAGGACAGAAGTACAATGAGCAGTTCTTC
-	TRBV29-1	TRBJ2-2	-	CSIGTKNTGELFF	TGCAGCATCGGGACAAAAAACACCGGGGAGCTGTTTTTT
-	TRBV6-5	TRBJ2-2	TRBD1	CASSQTGAGELFF	TGTGCCAGCAGCCAGACAGGGGCCGGGGAGCTGTTTTTT
-	TRBV5-1	TRBJ1-2	-	CASSPEGGTYGYTF	TGCGCCAGCTCCCCGGAAGGGGGAACCTATGGCTACACCTTC
-	TRBV27	TRBJ2-7	TRBD1	CASSMGTVQYYEQYF	TGTGCCAGCAGTATGGGGACAGTTCAATACTACGAGCAGTACTTC
-	TRBV12-3/TRBV12-4	TRBJ2-7	-	CASSLNRDWQYF	TGTGCCAGCAGTTTAAACAGGGATTGGCAGTACTTC